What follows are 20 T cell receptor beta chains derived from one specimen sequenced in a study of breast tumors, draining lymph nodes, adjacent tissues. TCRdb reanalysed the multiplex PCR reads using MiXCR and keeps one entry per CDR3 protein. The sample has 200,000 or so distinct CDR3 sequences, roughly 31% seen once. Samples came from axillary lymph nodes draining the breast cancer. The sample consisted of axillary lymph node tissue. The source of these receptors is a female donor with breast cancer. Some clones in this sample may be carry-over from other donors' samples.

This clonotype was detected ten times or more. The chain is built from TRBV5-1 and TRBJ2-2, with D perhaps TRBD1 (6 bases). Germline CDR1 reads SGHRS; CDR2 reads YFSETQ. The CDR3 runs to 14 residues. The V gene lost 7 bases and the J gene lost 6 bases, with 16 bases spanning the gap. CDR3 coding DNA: TGCGCCAGCTCCAGCTCGACAGGCGCCGGGGAGCTGTTTTTT. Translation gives CASSSSTGAGELFF.

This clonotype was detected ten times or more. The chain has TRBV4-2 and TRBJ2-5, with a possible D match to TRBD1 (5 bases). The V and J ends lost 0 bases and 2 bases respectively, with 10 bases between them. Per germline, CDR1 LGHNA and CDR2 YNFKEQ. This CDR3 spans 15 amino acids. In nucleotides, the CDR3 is TGTGCCAGCAGCCAAGAGACAGTTTCTCAAGAGACCCAGTACTTC. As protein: CASSQETVSQETQYF.

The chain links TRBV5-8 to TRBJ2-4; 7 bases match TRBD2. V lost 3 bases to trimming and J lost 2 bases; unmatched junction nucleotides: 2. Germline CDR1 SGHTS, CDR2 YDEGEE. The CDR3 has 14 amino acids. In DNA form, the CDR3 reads TGTGCCAGCAGCTCCGGGGGGACCAAAAACATTCAGTACTTC. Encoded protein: CASSSGGTKNIQYF.

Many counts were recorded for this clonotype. This chain's CDR3 is CASSSGGGTYEQYF. The CDR3 coding sequence is TGTGCCAGCAGTTCCGGGGGGGGGACCTACGAGCAGTACTTC. This sequence joins TRBV12-3 or TRBV12-4 and TRBJ2-7; 8 nucleotides agree with TRBD2. The CDR3 is made up of 14 amino acids. V shed 4 bases, J shed 2 bases, and the junction held 4 bases outside the gene matches.

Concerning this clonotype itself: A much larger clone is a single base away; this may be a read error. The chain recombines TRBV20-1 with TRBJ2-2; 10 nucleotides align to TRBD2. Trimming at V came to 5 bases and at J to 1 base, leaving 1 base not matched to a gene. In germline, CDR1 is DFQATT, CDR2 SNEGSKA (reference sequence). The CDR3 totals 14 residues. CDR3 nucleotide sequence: TGCAGTGCTGCTAGCGGGGGGAACACCGGGGAGCTGTTTTTT. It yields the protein CSAASGGNTGELFF.

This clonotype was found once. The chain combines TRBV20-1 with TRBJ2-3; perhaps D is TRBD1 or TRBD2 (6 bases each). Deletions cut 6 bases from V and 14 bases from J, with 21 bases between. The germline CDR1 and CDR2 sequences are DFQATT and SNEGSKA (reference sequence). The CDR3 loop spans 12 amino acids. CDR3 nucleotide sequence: TGCAGTGCAAGGGGGTGGGGGGATGCGCCGTATTTT. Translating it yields CSARGWGDAPYF.

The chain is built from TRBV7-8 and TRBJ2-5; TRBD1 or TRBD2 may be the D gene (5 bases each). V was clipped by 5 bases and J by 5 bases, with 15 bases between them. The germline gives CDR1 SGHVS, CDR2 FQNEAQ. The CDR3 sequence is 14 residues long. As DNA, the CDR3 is TGTGCCAGCAGCCCGTGGCAGGGCGGGGAGACCCAGTACTTC. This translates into CASSPWQGGETQYF.

The chain's CDR3 is CASSYSRSRRSLLGGYTF. The CDR3 nucleotides are TGTGCCAGCAGTTACTCGAGGAGTCGCAGATCCCTTTTGGGTGGCTACACCTTC. This chain joins TRBV6-6 and TRBJ1-2; D unresolved. This CDR3 contains 18 residues. Trimming shortened V by 0 bases and J by 7 bases, and 24 bases separated the two germline ends. Germline values: CDR1 MNHNY, CDR2 SVGAGI (reference sequence).

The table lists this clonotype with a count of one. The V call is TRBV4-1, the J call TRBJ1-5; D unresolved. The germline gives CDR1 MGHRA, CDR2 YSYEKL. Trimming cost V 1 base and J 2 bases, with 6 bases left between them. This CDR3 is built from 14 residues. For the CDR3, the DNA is TGCGCCAGCAGCCAAGTTAAAGGCAATCAGCCCCAGCATTTT. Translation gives CASSQVKGNQPQHF.

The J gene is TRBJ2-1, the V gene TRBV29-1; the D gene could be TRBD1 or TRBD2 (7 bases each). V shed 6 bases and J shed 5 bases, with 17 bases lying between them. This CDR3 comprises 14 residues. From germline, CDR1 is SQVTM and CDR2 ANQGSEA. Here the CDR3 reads CSVGRGGGNNEQFF. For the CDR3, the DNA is TGCAGCGTCGGCCGGGGAGGGGGCAACAATGAGCAGTTCTTC.

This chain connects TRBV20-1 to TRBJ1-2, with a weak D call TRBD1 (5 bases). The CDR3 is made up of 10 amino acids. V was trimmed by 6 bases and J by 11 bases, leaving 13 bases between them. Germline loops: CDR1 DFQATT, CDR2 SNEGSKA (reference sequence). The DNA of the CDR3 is TGCAGTGCCCCCCAGGGAGGTTACACCTTC. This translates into CSAPQGGYTF.

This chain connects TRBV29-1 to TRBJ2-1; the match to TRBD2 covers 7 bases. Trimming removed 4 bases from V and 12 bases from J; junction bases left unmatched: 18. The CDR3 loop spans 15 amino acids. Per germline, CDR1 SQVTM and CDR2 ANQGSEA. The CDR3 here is CSVVYYLGEGCVQFF. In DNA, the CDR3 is TGCAGCGTTGTTTACTACTTAGGGGAGGGTTGCGTGCAGTTCTTC.

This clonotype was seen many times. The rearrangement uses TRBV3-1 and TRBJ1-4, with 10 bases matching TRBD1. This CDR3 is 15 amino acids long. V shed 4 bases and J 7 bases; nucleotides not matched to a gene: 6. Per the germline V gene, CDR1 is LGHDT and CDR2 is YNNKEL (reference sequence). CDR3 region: CASSLTTGGGEKLFF. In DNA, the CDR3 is TGTGCCAGCAGCCTAACGACAGGGGGCGGTGAAAAACTGTTTTTT. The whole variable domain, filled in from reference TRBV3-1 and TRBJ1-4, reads DTAVSQTPKYLVTQMGNDKSIKCEQNLGHDTMYWYKQDSKKFLKIMFSYNNKELIINETVPNRFSPKSPDKAHLNLHINSLELGDSAVYFCASSLTTGGGEKLFFGSGTQLSVL.

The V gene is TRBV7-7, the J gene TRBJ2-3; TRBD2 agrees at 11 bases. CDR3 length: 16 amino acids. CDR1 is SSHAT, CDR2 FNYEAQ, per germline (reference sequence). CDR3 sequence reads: CASSNSGGGGTDTQYF. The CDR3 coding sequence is TGTGCTAGCTCCAATAGCGGGGGGGGTGGCACAGATACGCAGTATTTT.

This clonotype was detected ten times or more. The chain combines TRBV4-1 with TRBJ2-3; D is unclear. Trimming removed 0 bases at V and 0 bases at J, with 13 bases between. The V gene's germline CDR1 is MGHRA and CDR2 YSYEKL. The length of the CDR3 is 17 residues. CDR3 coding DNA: TGCGCCAGCAGCCAAGATTTGATGGCGAGTAGCACAGATACGCAGTATTTT. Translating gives CASSQDLMASSTDTQYF.

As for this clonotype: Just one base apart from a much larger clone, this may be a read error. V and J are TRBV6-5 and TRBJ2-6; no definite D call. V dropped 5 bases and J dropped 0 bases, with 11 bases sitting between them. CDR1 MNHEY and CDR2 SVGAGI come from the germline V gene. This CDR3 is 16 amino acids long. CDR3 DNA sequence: TGTGCCAGCAGTCACGCCTGGAGCTCTGGGGCCAACGTCCTGACTTTC. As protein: CASSHAWSSGANVLTF.

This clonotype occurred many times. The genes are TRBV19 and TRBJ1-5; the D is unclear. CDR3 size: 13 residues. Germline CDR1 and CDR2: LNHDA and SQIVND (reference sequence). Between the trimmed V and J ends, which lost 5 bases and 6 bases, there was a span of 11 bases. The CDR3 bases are TGTGCCAGTAGTTGGGCGATCGGTCAGCCCCAGCATTTT. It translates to CASSWAIGQPQHF.

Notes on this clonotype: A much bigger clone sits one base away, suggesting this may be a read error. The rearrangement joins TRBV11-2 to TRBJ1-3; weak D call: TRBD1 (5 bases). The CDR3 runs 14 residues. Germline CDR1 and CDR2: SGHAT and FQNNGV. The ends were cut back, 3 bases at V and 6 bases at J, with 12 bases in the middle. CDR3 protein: CASSFWGSANTIYF. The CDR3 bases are TGTGCCAGCAGCTTCTGGGGCTCAGCAAACACCATATATTTT.

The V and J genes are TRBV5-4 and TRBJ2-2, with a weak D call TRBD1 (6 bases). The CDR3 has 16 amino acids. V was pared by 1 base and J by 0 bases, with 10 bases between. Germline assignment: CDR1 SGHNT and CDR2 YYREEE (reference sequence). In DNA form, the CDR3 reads TGTGCCAGCAGCTTGTCGGGACACCCGAACACCGGGGAGCTGTTTTTT. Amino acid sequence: CASSLSGHPNTGELFF.

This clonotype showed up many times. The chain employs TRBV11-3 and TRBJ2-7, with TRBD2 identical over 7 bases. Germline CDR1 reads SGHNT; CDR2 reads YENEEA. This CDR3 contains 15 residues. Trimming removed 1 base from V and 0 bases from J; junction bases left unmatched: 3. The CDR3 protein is CASSLGGSASYEQYF. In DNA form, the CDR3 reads TGTGCCAGCAGCTTAGGCGGGAGCGCCTCCTACGAGCAGTACTTC.